A selection of T cell receptor beta chains follows, all from one sample in a study of blood T cell repertoires in COVID-19. This table comes from immunoSEQ multiplex PCR, and its TCRdb copy is limited to in-frame clones, with some not included. Among about 84,000 clones, over 65% were seen once, and the ten largest hold approximately 5.7%. Sequenced material: peripheral blood. These receptors originate from a man aged 45-60 years with active or convalescent COVID-19. Each CDR3 is given with its conserved first and last residue. The D gene is left open where the match is weak. Rows give clone size only sometimes, using once, few, many, or a class for an expanded clone.

>TRBD1|TRBJ1-1|.|TRBV11-2
TGTGCCAGCAGCTGGGGCCGGGACAGGGCGAACACTGAAGCTTTCTTT
CASSWGRDRANTEAFF
>.|TRBJ2-5|.|TRBV7-9
TGTGCCAGCAGCTTACCCTTAGAGACCCAGTACTTC
CASSLPLETQYF
>.|TRBJ2-3|once|TRBV5-6
TGTGCCAGCAGCTTGGTTAACTCGGGAGATCGAGATACGCAGTATTTT
CASSLVNSGDRDTQYF
>TRBD1|TRBJ2-1|few|TRBV9
TGTGCCAGCAGCGCGTACCGACAGGGAACCACTACGGGTGAGCAGTTCTTC
CASSAYRQGTTTGEQFF
>.|TRBJ2-7|.|TRBV19
TGTGCCAGTAGACCCGTTGAGAGAGGAGAGCAGTACTTC
CASRPVERGEQYF
>TRBD1|TRBJ1-2|.|TRBV10-3
TGTGCCATCAGTGAGTTCCCGGCAGGGGGCTCTGGCTACACCTTC
CAISEFPAGGSGYTF
>.|TRBJ1-2|.|TRBV6-5
TGTGCCAGCACAAAAACTGCTAACTATGGCTACACCTTC
CASTKTANYGYTF
>.|TRBJ1-3|.|TRBV19
TGTGCCAGTAGTACACCGACAGTGATCTCTGGAAACACCATATATTTT
CASSTPTVISGNTIYF
>.|TRBJ1-2|.|TRBV6-2/TRBV6-3
TGTGCCAGCAGTTTCCTCATAGAAGGCTACACCTTC
CASSFLIEGYTF
>TRBD1|TRBJ1-2|.|TRBV19
TGTGCCAGTAGTATTGGGACAGGGCGCCTCCTTGGGAATGGCTACACCTTC
CASSIGTGRLLGNGYTF
>.|TRBJ1-1|.|TRBV11-2
TGTGCCAGCAGCTTAGATCGGGGAGGGAGGACTGAAGCTTTCTTT
CASSLDRGGRTEAFF
>TRBD1|TRBJ2-3|.|TRBV5-1
TGCGCCAGCAGCACGGGACAGGGAACAGATACGCAGTATTTT
CASSTGQGTDTQYF
>.|TRBJ2-5|once|TRBV9
TGTGCCAGCAGCCCCGGGGTTGCCCTGGAGACCCAGTACTTC
CASSPGVALETQYF
>TRBD1|TRBJ1-6|once|TRBV7-2
TGTGCCAGCAGCCCGAGACAGGGTTTTGATTCACCCCTCCACTTT
CASSPRQGFDSPLHF
>TRBD1|TRBJ1-2|.|TRBV6-7
TGTGCCAGCAGAACAGGGGGCGCGGGGGGCTACACCTTC
CASRTGGAGGYTF
>.|TRBJ1-1|once|TRBV6-2/TRBV6-3
TGTGCCAGCAGTTACCGGGGTCAGAACACTGAAGCTTTCTTT
CASSYRGQNTEAFF
>TRBD2|TRBJ2-3|.|TRBV9
TGTGCCAGCAGCCCTCCCCTAGCGGGGGCCGGGGCAGATACGCAGTATTTT
CASSPPLAGAGADTQYF
>.|TRBJ2-5|.|TRBV19
TGTGCCAGTAGTAACCCCGGGACTCCGTACCAAGAGACCCAGTACTTC
CASSNPGTPYQETQYF
>.|TRBJ2-5|.|TRBV7-2
TGTGCCAGCAGCCAGAGCAGGGCTCAAGAGACCCAGTACTTC
CASSQSRAQETQYF
>.|TRBJ2-7|.|TRBV25-1
TGTGCCAGCACAGGACAGACCTACGAGCAGTACTTC
CASTGQTYEQYF
>TRBD1|TRBJ2-5|.|TRBV9
TGTGCCAGCAGCGTAGCCAGGGGGGAGACCCAGTACTTC
CASSVARGETQYF
>TRBD2|TRBJ2-5|.|TRBV5-4
TGTGCCAGCAGCTTGGTGCAGGGAGGGGCTGTGCAAGAGACCCAGTACTTC
CASSLVQGGAVQETQYF
>TRBD1|TRBJ2-7|.|TRBV20-1
TGCAGTGTCGGACAGGGAGGCGAGCAGTACTTC
CSVGQGGEQYF
>TRBD2|TRBJ2-5|.|TRBV5-1
TGCGCCAGCAGCTCTCCCGGGACTAGCGGGGGAGCCCAAGAGACCCAGTACTTC
CASSSPGTSGGAQETQYF
>.|TRBJ1-3|.|TRBV9
TGTGCCAGCAGCGTAGACTACTCTGGAAACACCATATATTTT
CASSVDYSGNTIYF
>.|TRBJ2-3|.|TRBV4-1
TGCGCCAGCACTCGACATATCGGCACAGATACGCAGTATTTT
CASTRHIGTDTQYF
>.|TRBJ2-1|.|TRBV21-1
TGTGCCAGCAGCAGCGACAGGAGCTCCTACAATGAGCAGTTCTTC
CASSSDRSSYNEQFF
>.|TRBJ2-5|.|TRBV12-3/TRBV12-4
TGTGCCAGCAGTTTAGAGAGGTGGGAGACCCAGTACTTC
CASSLERWETQYF
>TRBD2|TRBJ2-3|.|TRBV9
TGTGCCAGCAGCGTAGATCCGGGGGGTAGCACAGATACGCAGTATTTT
CASSVDPGGSTDTQYF
>.|TRBJ1-5|few|TRBV23-1
TGCGCCAGCAGCTACAGGGAATATGACGTTCAGCCCCAGCATTTT
CASSYREYDVQPQHF
>.|TRBJ1-2|few|TRBV29-1
TGCAGCGTTGAAGATTCTATGGTTCTCTCCTCTGGCTACACCTTC
CSVEDSMVLSSGYTF
>.|TRBJ1-5|.|TRBV19
TGTGCCAGTCGGAGACAGGTCAATCAGCCCCAGCATTTT
CASRRQVNQPQHF
>TRBD1|TRBJ2-1|.|TRBV9
TGTGCCAGCAGCGTAGTGGGACAGGCGATCAATGAGCAGTTCTTC
CASSVVGQAINEQFF
>.|TRBJ2-7|.|TRBV5-5
TGTGCCAGCCGGCCTTGGGAGGGGGCCTACGAGCAGTACTTC
CASRPWEGAYEQYF
>TRBD1|TRBJ2-2|.|TRBV24-1
TGTGCCACCAGCCACGCGGACAGGGCGAACACCGGGGAGCTGTTTTTT
CATSHADRANTGELFF
>TRBD2|TRBJ2-1|few|TRBV7-3
TGTGCCAGCAGCCCCACCCGGACTAGCGGGGGGAGTCACAATGAGCAGTTCTTC
CASSPTRTSGGSHNEQFF
>.|TRBJ1-1|.|TRBV12-3/TRBV12-4
TGTGCCAGCAGACAGGGCACGAACACTGAAGCTTTCTTT
CASRQGTNTEAFF
>TRBD1|TRBJ2-3|once|TRBV11-2
TGTGCCAGCACAGTCCGGACAGGGGAGACAGATACGCAGTATTTT
CASTVRTGETDTQYF
>TRBD1|TRBJ1-1|.|TRBV10-3
TGTGCCATCAGTCCGGGACAGGGGAGTGAAGCTTTCTTT
CAISPGQGSEAFF
>TRBD1|TRBJ1-1|.|TRBV4-1
TGCGCCAGCAGCCTGGACAGGGCCAATATGAACACTGAAGCTTTCTTT
CASSLDRANMNTEAFF
>.|TRBJ1-1|.|TRBV5-1
TGCGCCAGCAGCACCCGTCCTACAGAGCGGGCTGAAGCTTTCTTT
CASSTRPTERAEAFF
>TRBD1|TRBJ1-2|.|TRBV24-1
TGTGCCACCAGTGATTTCCACCCTCGACAGGGGGGCGGCTACACCTTC
CATSDFHPRQGGGYTF
>TRBD1|TRBJ2-1|.|TRBV6-4
TGTGCCAGCAGTGACGGGACAGGGGGCGATGAGCAGTTCTTC
CASSDGTGGDEQFF
>TRBD1|TRBJ2-7|once|TRBV6-5
TGTGCCAGCAGAACAGGGGACGGGCAGTACTTC
CASRTGDGQYF
>.|TRBJ1-1|once|TRBV6-2/TRBV6-3
TGTGCCAGCAGTTATAGGGCAGGGGCTGCGTGGACTGAAGCTTTCTTT
CASSYRAGAAWTEAFF
>TRBD1|TRBJ1-4|.|TRBV7-6
TGTGCCAGCAGCTTAGGACAGGGAAAGGAAAAACTGTTTTTT
CASSLGQGKEKLFF
>.|TRBJ1-4|.|TRBV6-5
TGTGCCAGCAGTTGGGGCAGGGATGGTAAACTGTTTTTT
CASSWGRDGKLFF
>TRBD2|TRBJ2-4|.|TRBV10-1
TGCGCCAGCAGTGGGACTAGCGGGGTCTTAAACATTCAGTACTTC
CASSGTSGVLNIQYF
>TRBD2|TRBJ2-5|.|TRBV7-2
TGTGCGGCCAGCGGGGCGGGGCAGACCCAGTACTTC
CAASGAGQTQYF